This TCR beta chain was recovered during a study of T cells after yellow fever vaccination. The CDR3 is 14 residues long. The V end lost 1 base, the J end lost 6 bases, and 13 bases lay between the germline ends. Germline V gene sequence: CDR1 SGHTA, CDR2 FQGNSA. There are a few counts of this clonotype. Template switching by 5'RACE produced TCR cDNA, adding a universal primer site and UMIs. TCRdb recomputed calls from the 5' RACE reads with MiXCR, one row per CDR3 protein. The sample lists approximately 300,000 distinct CDR3 sequences, 8.7% occurring once. The chain employs TRBV7-2 and TRBJ2-7; D is perhaps TRBD2 (5 bases). Sequencing used PBMCs, obtained on the day of the first yellow fever vaccination. This TCR was recovered from a man aged 18 to 30 who received the YFV17D yellow fever vaccine. The CDR3 coding sequence is TGTGCCAGCAGCTTAGGTCGGGGAGCCAGCGAGCAGTACTTC. Its protein is CASSLGRGASEQYF.